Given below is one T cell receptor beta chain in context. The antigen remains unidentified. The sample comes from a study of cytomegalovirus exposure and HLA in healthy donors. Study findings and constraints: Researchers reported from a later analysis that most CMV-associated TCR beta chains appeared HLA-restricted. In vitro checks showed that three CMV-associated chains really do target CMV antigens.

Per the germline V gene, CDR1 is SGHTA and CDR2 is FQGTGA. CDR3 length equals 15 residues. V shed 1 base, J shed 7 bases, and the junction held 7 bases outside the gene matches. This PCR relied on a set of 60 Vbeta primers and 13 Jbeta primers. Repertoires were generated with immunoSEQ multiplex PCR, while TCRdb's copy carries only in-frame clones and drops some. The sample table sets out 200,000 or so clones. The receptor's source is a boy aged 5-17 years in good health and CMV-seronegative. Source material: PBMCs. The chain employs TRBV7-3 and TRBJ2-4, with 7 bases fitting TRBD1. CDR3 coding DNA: TGTGCCAGCAGCTTAAATGGGGCACAGGGGAACATTCAGTACTTC. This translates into CASSLNGAQGNIQYF.